The text below deals with one T cell receptor beta chain. Its specificity is not known. TCRdb fed the RT-PCR reads into MiXCR, producing one record per CDR3 protein. The sample holds about 160,000 distinct CDR3 sequences, about 10% seen once. The source of the sample is a study of response to subunit inactivated influenza vaccine. Regarding the study as a whole: The authors proposed limited new T cell recruitment per seasonal influenza vaccination.

V lost 0 bases, J lost 4 bases, and 8 bases stayed unmatched. Germline V lookup: CDR1 SNHLY, CDR2 FYNNEI. The CDR3 is 17 amino acids. The clonotype comes from a man aged 45 to 70 who received an inactivated influenza vaccine. This chain links TRBV2 with TRBJ1-2; 10 nucleotides match TRBD1. Material: CD8+ T cells sorted from PBMCs, obtained around 25 months after vaccination. The CDR3 sequence is CASSEALPDRGTYGYTF. Written as DNA, the CDR3 is TGTGCCAGCAGTGAAGCGCTTCCGGACAGGGGGACCTATGGCTACACCTTC.